The rows below give T cell receptor beta chains drawn from one sample of a study of metastatic and nonmetastatic thyroid tumors. TCRdb ran MiXCR on the PCR reads. Of around 15,000 clones in the sample, 23% were seen once. Sequencing was done on a sample of adjacent normal tissue. These receptor sequences come from a female donor with papillary thyroid cancer or a benign thyroid nodule (not recorded which). Some clones in this sample may be carry-over from other donors' samples. CDR3s include the opening cysteine and the closing phenylalanine or tryptophan. The D gene is left open where the match is weak. For some rows the clone size is stated as once, few or many, or as a class when expanded; others skip it.

d_gene	abundance	v_gene	j_gene	CDR3aa	CDR3nt
.	.	TRBV5-5	TRBJ2-5	CASSAIRQETQYF	TGTGCCAGCAGCGCAATCCGCCAAGAGACCCAGTACTTC
.	.	TRBV7-4	TRBJ1-2	CASSLRGSPFWGYTF	TGTGCCAGCAGCTTAAGGGGCTCCCCTTTCTGGGGCTACACCTTC
TRBD1	medium-sized	TRBV27	TRBJ1-5	CASSRDRGAGQPQHF	TGTGCCAGCAGCCGCGACAGGGGCGCCGGACAGCCCCAGCATTTT
.	.	TRBV20-1	TRBJ2-5	CSARAPAGLGETQYF	TGCAGTGCTAGGGCCCCGGCAGGGTTGGGGGAGACCCAGTACTTC
.	medium-sized	TRBV6-1	TRBJ1-4	CASSFRGDNEKLFF	TGTGCCAGCAGTTTCCGGGGGGATAATGAAAAACTGTTTTTT
.	.	TRBV5-6	TRBJ2-3	CASSFVGTYTDTQYF	TGTGCCAGCAGCTTTGTTGGGACTTACACAGATACGCAGTATTTT
.	few	TRBV27	TRBJ2-5	CASAPRRAPQETQYF	TGTGCCAGCGCACCACGCAGAGCACCCCAAGAGACACAGTACTTC
.	few	TRBV28	TRBJ1-3	CASSLGGENTIYF	TGTGCCAGCAGTTTAGGGGGAGAAAACACCATATATTTT
.	medium-sized	TRBV28	TRBJ1-4	CASSLQGINEKLFF	TGTGCCAGCAGTTTACAGGGGATTAATGAAAAACTGTTTTTT
TRBD2	medium-sized	TRBV20-1	TRBJ2-7	CSAAPLLADQPYEQYF	TGCAGTGCTGCGCCCCTACTAGCGGACCAACCCTACGAGCAGTACTTC
.	.	TRBV3-1	TRBJ1-4	CASSQCTEGEKLSF	TGTGCCAGCAGCCAATGCACAGAGGGTGAAAAACTGTCTTTT
.	.	TRBV6-2/TRBV6-3	TRBJ2-6	CASSYLGRWSGANVLTF	TGTGCCAGCAGTTACCTGGGACGGTGGTCTGGGGCCAACGTTCTTACTTTC
TRBD1	many	TRBV7-3	TRBJ2-6	CASSLMATGEFGANVLTF	TGTGCCAGCAGCTTAATGGCGACAGGGGAGTTTGGGGCCAACGTCCTGACTTTC
.	many	TRBV20-1	TRBJ1-1	CSASHGVNGGAFF	TGCAGTGCTTCCCACGGGGTCAACGGAGGGGCTTTCTTT